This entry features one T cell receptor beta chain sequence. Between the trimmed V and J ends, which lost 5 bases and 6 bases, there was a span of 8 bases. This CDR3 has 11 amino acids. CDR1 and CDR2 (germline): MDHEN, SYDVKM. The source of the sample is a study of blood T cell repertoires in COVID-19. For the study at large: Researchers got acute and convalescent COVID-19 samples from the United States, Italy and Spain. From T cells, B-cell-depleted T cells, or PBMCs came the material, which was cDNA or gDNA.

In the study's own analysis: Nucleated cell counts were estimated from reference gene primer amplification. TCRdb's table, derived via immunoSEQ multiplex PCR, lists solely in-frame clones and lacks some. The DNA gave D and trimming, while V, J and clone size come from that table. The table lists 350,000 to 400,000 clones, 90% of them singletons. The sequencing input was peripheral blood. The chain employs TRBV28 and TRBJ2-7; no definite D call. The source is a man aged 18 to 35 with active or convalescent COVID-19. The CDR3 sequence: CASSISGEQYF. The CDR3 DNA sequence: TGTGCCAGCAGTATCAGTGGCGAGCAGTACTTC.